The clone carrying this TCR beta chain came up a few times. No antigen is known for it. TCRdb re-called the reads with MiXCR, one entry per CDR3 protein. The sample contains 160,000 or so distinct CDR3 sequences, roughly 22% of which appear only once. This entry comes from a study of T cell repertoires in cytomegalovirus infection. The overall study: The study used recently identified HLA-C-restricted and well-studied HLA-B-restricted CMV epitopes. Both a matching HLA type and CMV infection were indicated by public TCR beta signatures.

Study results and limitations: Carriage of CMV together with the relevant HLA was identifiable through cumulative public TCR beta family frequency. Ex vivo, HLA-C-restricted CMV-specific TCR beta clonotypes prevailed over the rest of the response.

V gave up 3 bases and J gave up 5 bases; unmatched junction bases: 3. The CDR3 extends over 13 amino acids. The V gene's germline CDR1 is LNHNV and CDR2 YYDKDF (reference sequence). The rearrangement links TRBV15 to TRBJ2-7; 8 nucleotides match TRBD1. The sample in question was CD8+ T cells from cultured PBMCs, obtained from culture after CMV antigen stimulation. The sequence derives from a human donor in good health (CMV status not recorded). Some clones in this sample may be carry-over from other donors' samples. The CDR3 DNA reads TGTGCCACCAGCAGGACAGGGGACCACGAGCAGTACTTC. It is translated as CATSRTGDHEQYF. The whole variable domain, filled in from reference TRBV15 and TRBJ2-7, reads DAMVIQNPRYQVTQFGKPVTLSCSQTLNHNVMYWYQQKSSQAPKLLFHYYDKDFNNEADTPDNFQSRRPNTSFCFLDIRSPGLGDTAMYLCATSRTGDHEQYFGPGTRLTVT.